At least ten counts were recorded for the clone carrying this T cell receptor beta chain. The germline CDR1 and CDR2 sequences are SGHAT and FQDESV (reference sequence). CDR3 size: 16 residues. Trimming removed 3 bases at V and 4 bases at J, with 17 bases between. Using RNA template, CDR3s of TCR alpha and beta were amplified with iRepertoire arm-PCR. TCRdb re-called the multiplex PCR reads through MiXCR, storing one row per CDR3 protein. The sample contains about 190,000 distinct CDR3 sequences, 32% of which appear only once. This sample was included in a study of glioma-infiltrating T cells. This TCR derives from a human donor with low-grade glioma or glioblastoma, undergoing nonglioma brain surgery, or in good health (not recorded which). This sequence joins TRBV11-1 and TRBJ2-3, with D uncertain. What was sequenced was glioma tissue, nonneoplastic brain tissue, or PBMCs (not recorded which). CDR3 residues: CASSLMASGSSDTQYF. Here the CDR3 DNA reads TGTGCCAGCAGCTTGATGGCTAGTGGTTCCTCAGATACGCAGTATTTT. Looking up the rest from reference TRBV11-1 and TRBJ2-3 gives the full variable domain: EAEVAQSPRYKITEKSQAVAFWCDPISGHATLYWYRQILGQGPELLVQFQDESVVDDSQLPKDRFSAERLKGVDSTLKIQPAELGDSAMYLCASSLMASGSSDTQYFGPGTRLTVL.